This TCR beta chain was sequenced in a study of T cell responses to AZD1222 COVID-19 vaccine (dated by TCRdb to the early 2020s). General notes on the study: AZD1222 recipients given second doses at about 4 weeks or at about 12 weeks were pooled, since spike-specific TCR depth and breadth were not found to differ between the two schedules. Trial participants were enrolled into age subgroups of 18-55, 56-69 and 70-plus years, which contained roughly 150, 30 and 60 TCR-sequenced participants, respectively. A total of roughly 240 trial participants underwent TCR sequencing, of whom some 210 received two doses of AZD1222 and about 25 received two doses of the MenACWY control vaccine.

The CDR3 regions of human TCRbeta chains were subjected to immunosequencing. The paper's data handling went like this. Repertoire TCRs were checked for matches against a reference library of SARS-CoV-2-specific TCRs that had been generated using the MIRA antigen-specificity platform. Breadth was defined as the fraction of unique TCRs that were SARS-CoV-2-associated. Depth was defined as the fraction of total T cells that were SARS-CoV-2-associated. Using the MIRA data, each spike-specific TCR was mapped to the spike region that the TCR reacts to and placed in a CD4 or CD8 class. Log10-transformed breadth and depth values were compared by one-way ANOVA with Sidak's multiple comparisons tests. TCRdb holds this immuneACCESS table with in-frame rearrangements only. Some clones are missing; in checked studies, unresolved V genes explain under half, and the rest has no known cause. V and J calls and clone size are given by that table; D and trimming were obtained from the DNA. The sample contains about 140,000 clones, almost 90% of them found a single time. About 3% of the sample is held by the ten biggest clonotypes.

Summary of the overall study and its limitations: Reportedly, almost half of the unique spike-specific TCRs recognized epitopes lying outside the regions that are mutated in the B.1.351 and B.1.1.7 variants. Conclusions about previously exposed vaccinees are limited because only five to seven AZD1222 recipients were SARS-CoV-2 seropositive at baseline. CD4 TCRs associated with the vaccine covered the entire spike protein, and the dominant responses were in regions 160-218 and 743-854. Participants were mostly white British, with more females than males. The authors suggested clonal diversity may have been underestimated. Spike-specific TCR breadth and depth rose significantly after two AZD1222 doses compared with day 0 and with MenACWY recipients. In the small 56-69-year group, the increase in depth fell short of significance, most likely because of low power. Because no samples from the day 14 peak response were available, repertoires could be characterized only after the peak T cell response.

Turning to this clone: There is no known antigen for this receptor. No much larger clone is present one base from it, and per-base qualities are unavailable.

Per the publication, the time point label means: baseline before first vaccination. Samples from vaccinated people were obtained from the UK trials COV001 and COV002, which included a single-blind randomized controlled phase 2/3 trial of AZD1222 (ChAdOx1 nCoV-19) in healthy adults. Trial participant PBMC samples were collected at day 0 and day 28 after the second dose for TCRbeta chain sequencing. Trimming takes 1 base from V and 5 bases from J, and the germline ends sit 11 bases apart. CDR1 and CDR2, per the germline V gene, are LGHNA and YSLEER. Its CDR3 holds 14 amino acids, cysteine through phenylalanine. Only the CDR3 DNA stays, 42 bases, in frame from base 1.

The chain uses TRBV4-3 and TRBJ1-1; the D gene identity is not certain. Sequences were derived from peripheral blood, sampled on day 0 of AZD1222 vaccination. This clonotype originated in an adult in good health. The CDR3 in this case is CASSQGRLWTEAFF. In nucleotide form, the sequence is TGCGCCAGCAGCCAAGGACGGCTTTGGACTGAAGCTTTCTTT.